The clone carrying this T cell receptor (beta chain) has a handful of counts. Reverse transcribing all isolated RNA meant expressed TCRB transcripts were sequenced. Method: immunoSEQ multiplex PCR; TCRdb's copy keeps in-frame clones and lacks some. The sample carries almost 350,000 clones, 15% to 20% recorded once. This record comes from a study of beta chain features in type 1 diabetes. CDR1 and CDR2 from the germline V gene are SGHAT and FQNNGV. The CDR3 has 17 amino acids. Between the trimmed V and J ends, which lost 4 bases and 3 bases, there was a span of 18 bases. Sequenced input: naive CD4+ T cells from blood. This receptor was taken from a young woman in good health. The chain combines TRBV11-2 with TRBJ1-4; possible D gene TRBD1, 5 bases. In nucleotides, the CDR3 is TGTGCCAGCAGCTCCCCCCTTTTGGGGGGGGCTAATGAAAAACTGTTTTTT. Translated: CASSSPLLGGANEKLFF.